This T cell receptor beta chain is from a study of control samples from healthy donors and cancer patients. Clones were read by immunoSEQ multiplex PCR, and TCRdb kept only the in-frame ones, dropping some. The sample has 150,000 to 200,000 clones; just over 95% are singletons. Germline V gives CDR1 SGDLS, CDR2 YYNGEE. This CDR3 is built from 15 residues. The V and J ends lost 3 bases and 6 bases, in that order; junction bases with no gene match: 9. The sequenced material came from blood. The origin of this receptor is a woman in her thirties in good health. This sequence joins TRBV9 and TRBJ2-1, with 7 bases aligning to TRBD2. The CDR3: CASSDGRGTRNEQFF. The CDR3, as DNA: TGTGCCAGCAGCGACGGGCGGGGGACCCGCAATGAGCAGTTCTTC.